Listed below are T cell receptor beta chains from one sample, sequenced in a study of T cells in Graves' hyperthyroidism and ophthalmopathy. Each CDR3 protein is one row after TCRdb ran MiXCR on the multiplex PCR reads. Counted here are hundreds of thousands of distinct CDR3 sequences, 15% to 20% occurring once; the ten biggest clones make up around 4%. Sequencing was carried out using blood. The receptors were gathered from a woman aged 30 to 39 with Graves' hyperthyroidism. Both conserved end residues are part of each CDR3. Fields, in order: V gene, CDR3 protein.

V: TRBV27; CDR3: CASSPAPAGQDTQYF
V: TRBV7-2; CDR3: CASSLSTGQPQHF
V: TRBV11-2; CDR3: CASSLIKGPLGELFF
V: TRBV18; CDR3: CASSPMGQTYYEQYF
V: TRBV7-2; CDR3: CASSLSASGTAGKTQYF
V: TRBV29-1; CDR3: CSADRGSTEAFF
V: TRBV29-1; CDR3: CSVIAGGYGYTF
V: TRBV7-9; CDR3: CASSLVGTGLNYGYTF
V: TRBV24-1; CDR3: CATSDLERSSYNEQFF
V: TRBV6-1; CDR3: CASRRENIQYF
V: TRBV7-9; CDR3: CASSLPPMRVQADTQYF
V: TRBV6-1; CDR3: CASRRAGGTEQYF
V: TRBV9; CDR3: CASSAGQDLRVYEQYF
V: TRBV29-1; CDR3: CSADRGWGMNTEAFF
V: TRBV28; CDR3: CASSLSLASNTGELFF
V: TRBV28; CDR3: CASSSLHREADTQYF
V: TRBV2; CDR3: CASSEAEGMNTEAFF
V: TRBV4-1; CDR3: CASSQDSRLAGNEQFF
V: TRBV7-3; CDR3: CASSPTGGEETQYF
V: TRBV6-1; CDR3: CASTRQGAGGGYTF
V: TRBV29-1; CDR3: CSVDRETDTQYF
V: TRBV5-5; CDR3: CASSLLVELGNIQYF
V: TRBV28; CDR3: CASSLAGQGVQETQYF
V: TRBV6-1; CDR3: CASSEAHGNTGELFF
V: TRBV7-2; CDR3: CASSFEGSTEAFF
V: TRBV5-5; CDR3: CASRGDREYDEQYF
V: TRBV7-2; CDR3: CASSLNSGTRETQYF
V: TRBV20-1; CDR3: CSARLTGTHSSYNEQFF
V: TRBV2; CDR3: CASPDGPNQPQHF
V: TRBV6-2/TRBV6-3; CDR3: CASRGPGLGNYEQYF
V: TRBV11-3; CDR3: CASSPDRHTEAFF
V: TRBV6-1; CDR3: CAIGLQEKLFF
V: TRBV3-1; CDR3: CASSRTGAPYEQYF
V: TRBV12-5; CDR3: CASGFGGPGNTIYF
V: TRBV20-1; CDR3: CSASRQLTEAFF
V: TRBV20-1; CDR3: CSASRGLHTEAFF
V: TRBV28; CDR3: CASSQQGRLFF
V: TRBV24-1; CDR3: CATSDPLAPSTDTQYF
V: TRBV5-1; CDR3: CASIGGQRTDTQYF
V: TRBV30; CDR3: CAWTEGLYNEQFF
V: TRBV7-6; CDR3: CASSLYRPEINEQFF
V: TRBV19; CDR3: CASSPVAGVYEQYF
V: TRBV7-9; CDR3: CASSRPGQPYRQYF
V: TRBV10-3; CDR3: CAISEGGRVYNEQFF
V: TRBV7-2; CDR3: CASRKTTLAEKLFF
V: TRBV29-1; CDR3: CSVVGQRPTDTQYF
V: TRBV27; CDR3: CATRPGQYRKETQYF
V: TRBV5-6; CDR3: CASSLVRTGGLGEQFF